This TCR beta chain came from a study of T cell responses to AZD1222 COVID-19 vaccine. The overall study: Second-dose schedules of about 4 or about 12 weeks were combined. General study findings and limits: Nearly half of spike-specific TCRs reportedly target variant regions that are unmutated in the B.1.351 and B.1.1.7 variants. Just five to seven AZD1222 recipients tested seropositive at baseline.

Note on this clone: What it binds is not known.

Germline-derived CDR1 and CDR2 are GTSNPN and SVGIG (reference sequence). Germline trimming cut 0 bases from V and 1 base from J; bases unmatched to any gene: 5. This CDR3 is built from 15 residues. This table comes from immunoSEQ multiplex PCR, and its TCRdb copy is limited to in-frame clones, with some not included. This sample has fewer than 200,000 clones, with just over 90% found just once. This clonotype was sampled from an adult in good health. The J gene is TRBJ1-2, the V gene TRBV30; 7 bases line up with TRBD1. Sequenced material: peripheral blood, taken on day 0 of AZD1222 vaccination. CDR3 protein: CAWSVGAGGNYGYTF. The CDR3 DNA sequence: TGTGCCTGGAGTGTAGGCGCAGGGGGTAACTATGGCTACACCTTC.